The rows below give T cell receptor beta chains drawn from one sample of a study of blood T cell repertoires in COVID-19. Assay: immunoSEQ multiplex PCR; the TCRdb copy retains only in-frame clones and omits some. In the table there are 45,000 to 60,000 clones, more than 75% of which are singletons. Material: peripheral blood. The source is a human donor with acute or convalescent COVID-19. The donor label of this sample is uncertain. The CDR3 runs from the conserved cysteine through the conserved F or W. Fields, in order: CDR3 DNA, CDR3 protein, V gene, D gene, clone size, J gene. The D gene is left open where the match is weak. Some rows have no size entry. The others give once, few or many, or a class for an expanded clone.

CDR3 DNA: TGTGCCAGCAGTCTCGACTATCCGGGACAGGGGACAGATACGCAGTATTTT
CDR3 protein: CASSLDYPGQGTDTQYF
V gene: TRBV6-2/TRBV6-3
D gene: TRBD1
clone size: NA
J gene: TRBJ2-3

CDR3 DNA: TGTGCCAGCAGTTCGGGACAGGGTAGCTACGAGCAGTACTTC
CDR3 protein: CASSSGQGSYEQYF
V gene: TRBV28
D gene: TRBD1
clone size: NA
J gene: TRBJ2-7

CDR3 DNA: TGCAGCGTTGAACGACAGAAGTATGGCTACACCTTC
CDR3 protein: CSVERQKYGYTF
V gene: TRBV29-1
D gene: NA
clone size: NA
J gene: TRBJ1-2

CDR3 DNA: TGTGCCAGCAGCCAGGCCCCATTAGGGAGGAGCACTGAAGCTTTCTTT
CDR3 protein: CASSQAPLGRSTEAFF
V gene: TRBV7-9
D gene: NA
clone size: few
J gene: TRBJ1-1

CDR3 DNA: TGTGCCATCACCCGGGACAGGGCCGGCTACACCTTC
CDR3 protein: CAITRDRAGYTF
V gene: TRBV10-3
D gene: TRBD1
clone size: NA
J gene: TRBJ1-2

CDR3 DNA: TGTGCCAGCAGCCAAGGCGGACAGGGTCGAAAGTTCTTC
CDR3 protein: CASSQGGQGRKFF
V gene: TRBV3-1/TRBV3-2
D gene: TRBD1
clone size: NA
J gene: TRBJ2-1

CDR3 DNA: TGTGCCAGCAGCTTGGCCGGACTAGCGGGAGTAGAGCAGTTCTTC
CDR3 protein: CASSLAGLAGVEQFF
V gene: TRBV5-6
D gene: TRBD2
clone size: NA
J gene: TRBJ2-1

CDR3 DNA: TGTGCCAGCAGTCCACAGGCCCTTAGTTCTGGAAACACCATATATTTT
CDR3 protein: CASSPQALSSGNTIYF
V gene: TRBV11-3
D gene: NA
clone size: once
J gene: TRBJ1-3

CDR3 DNA: TGTGCCAGCAGTGAGGGCCCTGGAGGCGGTTTTTTCTATGGCTACACCTTC
CDR3 protein: CASSEGPGGGFFYGYTF
V gene: TRBV25-1
D gene: NA
clone size: few
J gene: TRBJ1-2

CDR3 DNA: TGTGCTAGTGGCGGTGAGTTTCAGCCCCAGCATTTT
CDR3 protein: CASGGEFQPQHF
V gene: TRBV12-5
D gene: NA
clone size: NA
J gene: TRBJ1-5

CDR3 DNA: TGTGCCAGCAGCCACCGGACAGGGAGGTGGGCAGATACGCAGTATTTT
CDR3 protein: CASSHRTGRWADTQYF
V gene: TRBV5-6
D gene: TRBD1
clone size: NA
J gene: TRBJ2-3

CDR3 DNA: TGTGCCAGCAGACCGACAGGGTCTGGGGCCAACGTCCTGACTTTC
CDR3 protein: CASRPTGSGANVLTF
V gene: TRBV6-5
D gene: TRBD1
clone size: NA
J gene: TRBJ2-6

CDR3 DNA: TGTGCCAGCAGCCTCAGCGGGGAGTTCGCTGAAGCTTTCTTT
CDR3 protein: CASSLSGEFAEAFF
V gene: TRBV7-3
D gene: NA
clone size: NA
J gene: TRBJ1-1

CDR3 DNA: TGTGCCAGCAGTACTCAATTCCAATCCTGGAGCAATCAGCCCCAGCATTTT
CDR3 protein: CASSTQFQSWSNQPQHF
V gene: TRBV28
D gene: NA
clone size: NA
J gene: TRBJ1-5

CDR3 DNA: TGTGCCAGCAGCTTAGAATTCACGGGAGAGCAGTACTTC
CDR3 protein: CASSLEFTGEQYF
V gene: TRBV7-2
D gene: NA
clone size: NA
J gene: TRBJ2-7

CDR3 DNA: TGTGCCAGCAGGCCAGGGGGCCTAATCGGGGAGCTGTTTTTT
CDR3 protein: CASRPGGLIGELFF
V gene: TRBV6-5
D gene: TRBD1
clone size: few
J gene: TRBJ2-2

CDR3 DNA: TGCGCCAGCAGCCAGGGGACTAGCGGGACCCTCTCCTACGAGCAGTACTTC
CDR3 protein: CASSQGTSGTLSYEQYF
V gene: TRBV4-1
D gene: TRBD2
clone size: many
J gene: TRBJ2-7

CDR3 DNA: TGTGCCAGCACCCCGACGGGTGACTATGGCTACACCTTC
CDR3 protein: CASTPTGDYGYTF
V gene: TRBV7-9
D gene: NA
clone size: NA
J gene: TRBJ1-2

CDR3 DNA: TGCGCCAGCAGCCCGTCTGACAGGGGGGTTGGTCGATATGGCTACACCTTC
CDR3 protein: CASSPSDRGVGRYGYTF
V gene: TRBV4-3
D gene: TRBD1
clone size: NA
J gene: TRBJ1-2

CDR3 DNA: TGTGCCAGCAGCTTGGACAGAGGAAACACCATATATTTT
CDR3 protein: CASSLDRGNTIYF
V gene: TRBV7-2
D gene: NA
clone size: NA
J gene: TRBJ1-3

CDR3 DNA: TGCGCCAGCAGCTTGGACAGGACCAATGGCTACACCTTC
CDR3 protein: CASSLDRTNGYTF
V gene: TRBV10-2
D gene: TRBD1
clone size: NA
J gene: TRBJ1-2

CDR3 DNA: TGTGCCAGTAGTGCAGACAGGTTCTACGAGCAGTACTTC
CDR3 protein: CASSADRFYEQYF
V gene: TRBV19
D gene: NA
clone size: few
J gene: TRBJ2-7

CDR3 DNA: TGCAGCGTTTCATCGCAGACTAATGAAAAACTGTTTTTT
CDR3 protein: CSVSSQTNEKLFF
V gene: TRBV29-1
D gene: NA
clone size: NA
J gene: TRBJ1-4

CDR3 DNA: TGTGCCAGCAGTTACACGGGACAGTACTCCGGGGAGCTGTTTTTT
CDR3 protein: CASSYTGQYSGELFF
V gene: TRBV6-5
D gene: TRBD1
clone size: NA
J gene: TRBJ2-2

CDR3 DNA: TGTGCCAGCAGCCATTTCAGCGGGCTCTCCTACGAGCAGTACTTC
CDR3 protein: CASSHFSGLSYEQYF
V gene: TRBV7-9
D gene: NA
clone size: NA
J gene: TRBJ2-7

CDR3 DNA: TGTGCCAGTAGGCCCCGTGATAGGGGGCAAATGAACACTGAAGCTTTCTTT
CDR3 protein: CASRPRDRGQMNTEAFF
V gene: TRBV19
D gene: TRBD1
clone size: medium-sized
J gene: TRBJ1-1

CDR3 DNA: TGTGCCAGCAGCTTGGAACAGGACTATGGCTACACCTTC
CDR3 protein: CASSLEQDYGYTF
V gene: TRBV5-4
D gene: NA
clone size: NA
J gene: TRBJ1-2

CDR3 DNA: TGTGCCACCAGTGATTTGCCCCTCTACGAGCAGTACTTC
CDR3 protein: CATSDLPLYEQYF
V gene: TRBV24-1
D gene: NA
clone size: NA
J gene: TRBJ2-7

CDR3 DNA: TGTGCCAGTCTCGATGGAAGAGGCGGCTATGGCTACACCTTC
CDR3 protein: CASLDGRGGYGYTF
V gene: TRBV21-1
D gene: NA
clone size: NA
J gene: TRBJ1-2

CDR3 DNA: TGTGCCAGCTCACCAATCCCGGATCGCGGGTTATACGAGCAGTACTTC
CDR3 protein: CASSPIPDRGLYEQYF
V gene: TRBV18
D gene: NA
clone size: NA
J gene: TRBJ2-7

CDR3 DNA: TGTGCCAGCAGCAAAGATTCGAGAAGAGCTAGCGGGGGGGGCGACGAGCAGTACTTC
CDR3 protein: CASSKDSRRASGGGDEQYF
V gene: TRBV21-1
D gene: NA
clone size: NA
J gene: TRBJ2-7

CDR3 DNA: TGTGCCAGCTCAGCGGGACAGGGGGTTTACGAGCAGTACTTC
CDR3 protein: CASSAGQGVYEQYF
V gene: TRBV18
D gene: TRBD1
clone size: NA
J gene: TRBJ2-7

CDR3 DNA: TGTGCCTGGAGTGTAACTTACGAGCAGTACTTC
CDR3 protein: CAWSVTYEQYF
V gene: TRBV30
D gene: NA
clone size: few
J gene: TRBJ2-7

CDR3 DNA: TGTGCCAGCAGCCCGGACAGGGTTGAAGCTTTCTTT
CDR3 protein: CASSPDRVEAFF
V gene: TRBV9
D gene: TRBD1
clone size: NA
J gene: TRBJ1-1

CDR3 DNA: TGTGCCTGGAGTGCTCAGGACAGTCTCTATGGCTACACCTTC
CDR3 protein: CAWSAQDSLYGYTF
V gene: TRBV30
D gene: NA
clone size: NA
J gene: TRBJ1-2

CDR3 DNA: TGTGCCAGCAGCCGATTTGTTGGACAGGGGGATCCCGAAGCTTTCTTT
CDR3 protein: CASSRFVGQGDPEAFF
V gene: TRBV11-3
D gene: TRBD1
clone size: NA
J gene: TRBJ1-1

CDR3 DNA: TGTGCCAGCAGCAAAAGTGGGAGGGATGAGCAGTTCTTC
CDR3 protein: CASSKSGRDEQFF
V gene: TRBV21-1
D gene: NA
clone size: NA
J gene: TRBJ2-1

CDR3 DNA: TGTGCCAGCAGCCCCGGACAGACCCCTTATATGGTGCAGTACTTC
CDR3 protein: CASSPGQTPYMVQYF
V gene: TRBV7-3
D gene: NA
clone size: NA
J gene: TRBJ2-7

CDR3 DNA: TGCGCCAGCAGCCAAGGGGAGGACTATGGCTACACCTTC
CDR3 protein: CASSQGEDYGYTF
V gene: TRBV4-3
D gene: NA
clone size: NA
J gene: TRBJ1-2

CDR3 DNA: TGTGCCAGCACCAGACAGGGGAGGACTGAAGCTTTCTTT
CDR3 protein: CASTRQGRTEAFF
V gene: TRBV7-9
D gene: TRBD1
clone size: NA
J gene: TRBJ1-1

CDR3 DNA: TGTGCCAGCAGTTACGGGTGGGCCGGGAGCCACAATGAGCAGTTCTTC
CDR3 protein: CASSYGWAGSHNEQFF
V gene: TRBV6-5
D gene: NA
clone size: once
J gene: TRBJ2-1

CDR3 DNA: TGTGCCAGCAGCTTAGATATACAGGGGGCCCTCTACGAGCAGTACTTC
CDR3 protein: CASSLDIQGALYEQYF
V gene: TRBV11-2
D gene: TRBD1
clone size: NA
J gene: TRBJ2-7